These 30 T cell receptor beta chains share one sample of origin, sequenced in a study of metastatic and nonmetastatic thyroid tumors. TCRdb re-called clones from the PCR reads using MiXCR. The table includes 75,000 to 95,000 clones, more than 9.5% detected once. Thyroid surgery had not been preceded by any treatment in any patient. Sequencing was done on a sample of blood. Receptors were obtained from a female donor with papillary thyroid cancer or a benign thyroid nodule (not recorded which). Some clones in this sample may be carry-over from other donors' samples.

Many counts were recorded for this clone. The genes are TRBV10-3 and TRBJ2-1; TRBD2 might be the D (5 bases). The CDR3 has 14 amino acids. CDR1 is ENHRY, CDR2 SYGVKD, per germline. Trimming took off 2 bases at V and 7 bases at J, with 12 bases between the two ends. CDR3 protein: CAISEPGLGNEQFF. As DNA, the CDR3 is TGTGCCATCAGTGAGCCGGGATTGGGGAATGAGCAGTTCTTC.

This clone came up many times. V usage is TRBV5-1 and J usage is TRBJ2-1; D ambiguous. V was pared by 1 base and J by 8 bases, with 16 bases between. The V gene's germline CDR1 is SGHRS and CDR2 YFSETQ. The CDR3 extends over 15 amino acids. In DNA form, the CDR3 reads TGCGCCAGCAGCTTGAGGCAGGAAGTCGGCGATGAGCAGTTCTTC. Residues: CASSLRQEVGDEQFF.

This clone was seen at least ten times. The V call is TRBV5-1, the J call TRBJ2-5, with unresolved D. The CDR3 sequence is 13 residues long. Trimming left V 8 bases short and J 2 bases short, with 13 bases between. Looked up from germline, CDR1 is SGHRS and CDR2 is YFSETQ. CDR3 in DNA: TGCGCCAGTAGTCGGACGGATCAAGAGACCCAGTACTTC. Residues: CASSRTDQETQYF.

This clone was seen many times. CDR3 loop: CAWSVVPPLNYGYTF. The CDR3 nucleotides read TGTGCCTGGAGTGTTGTTCCCCCTCTAAACTATGGCTACACCTTC. This sequence joins TRBV30 and TRBJ1-2; D call uncertain. V was clipped by 0 bases and J by 2 bases, with 13 bases between them. This CDR3 region has 15 residues. Germline V gene lookup returns CDR1 GTSNPN and CDR2 SVGIG (reference sequence).

This clone was recorded many times. J is TRBJ2-2 and V is TRBV11-3; D possibly corresponds to TRBD1 (6 bases). Trimming pared 5 bases from V and 3 bases from J, leaving 7 bases between. This CDR3 has 13 residues. Looked up from germline, CDR1 is SGHNT and CDR2 is YENEEA. The CDR3 spells CASSNRDTGELFF. CDR3 DNA: TGTGCCAGCAGCAACAGGGACACCGGGGAGCTGTTTTTT.

This clone has ten or more counts. The sample holds other DNA sequences that translate to the same CDR3. The gene calls are TRBV30 and TRBJ2-7; no clear D gene. CDR3 length: 16 amino acids. V dropped 1 base and J dropped 1 base, with 17 bases sitting between them. Germline V CDR1 and CDR2: GTSNPN, SVGIG (reference sequence). The CDR3 bases are TGTGCCTGGAGTGGTGTCCTGGTAGAAGGATCCTACGAGCAGTACTTC. Its translation: CAWSGVLVEGSYEQYF.

This clone was counted between two and nine times. Being one base from a much bigger clone, this may be a read error. V gene TRBV2 combines with J gene TRBJ2-3; weak D call: TRBD1 (5 bases). The ends were cut back, 6 bases at V and 6 bases at J, with 10 bases in the middle. The CDR3 covers 12 residues. Per germline, CDR1 SNHLY and CDR2 FYNNEI. This chain's CDR3 is CASRLGVDTQYF. The DNA for the CDR3 is TGTGCCAGCAGGCTAGGGGTGGATACGCAGTATTTT. Full variable domain (missing parts from reference TRBV2 and TRBJ2-3): EPEVTQTPSHQVTQMGQEVILRCVPISNHLYFYWYRQILGQKVEFLVSFYNNEISEKSEIFDDQFSVERPDGSNFTLKIRSTKLEDSAMYFCASRLGVDTQYFGPGTRLTVL.

This clone came up many times. The rearrangement links TRBV28 to TRBJ1-2; no clear D. V lost 6 bases and J 3 bases, leaving 20 bases between the germline ends. There are 16 residues in the CDR3. The germline V gene encodes CDR1 MDHEN and CDR2 SYDVKM. CDR3 nucleotides: TGTGCCAGCAGCACCAGGACCGAGAGAAAACACTATGGCTACACCTTC. Its protein product is CASSTRTERKHYGYTF.

This clone has at least ten counts. Other nucleotide sequences from this sample produce the same CDR3. The V gene is TRBV29-1, the J gene TRBJ2-1, with TRBD1 matching over 9 bases. This CDR3 is 16 amino acids long. The J segment lost 1 base and the V segment lost 7 bases, leaving 11 bases of the junction unmatched. Germline V lookup: CDR1 SQVTM, CDR2 ANQGSEA. The CDR3 nucleotides read TGCAGCGCCTCTACAGGGGGCGCGGGGTCCTACAATGAGCAGTTCTTC. Residues: CSASTGGAGSYNEQFF.

V usage is TRBV11-2 and J usage is TRBJ1-1; D gene unclear. The CDR3 consists of 14 residues. The germline CDR1 and CDR2 sequences are SGHAT and FQNNGV. V lost 1 base to trimming and J lost 1 base, with 7 bases between them. CDR3 sequence (DNA): TGTGCCAGCAGCTTAGTCGGTACGAACACTGAAGCTTTCTTT. Its translation is CASSLVGTNTEAFF.

The count of this clone is one. V usage is TRBV5-6 and J usage is TRBJ1-2, with a weak D call TRBD1 (6 bases). Germline V lookup: CDR1 SGHDT, CDR2 YYEEEE. V lost 0 bases to trimming and J lost 4 bases, with 7 bases between them. This CDR3 contains 13 residues. CDR3 in DNA: TGTGCCAGCAGCTTGGGGGGGGCCTATGGCTACACCTTC. Residues: CASSLGGAYGYTF.

This clone was observed many times. This chain joins TRBV6-1 and TRBJ1-6; the D is unclear. Germline CDR1 and CDR2: MNHNS and SASEGT. The CDR3 has 11 amino acids. V dropped 8 bases and J dropped 10 bases, with 9 bases sitting between them. In nucleotides, the CDR3 is TGTGCCAGCCACGATTACTCACCCCTCCACTTT. Translated: CASHDYSPLHF.

This clone was counted many times. V is TRBV7-9 and J is TRBJ2-7, with D tentatively TRBD2 (6 bases). The germline CDR1 and CDR2 sequences are SEHNR and FQNEAQ (reference sequence). There are 13 residues in the CDR3. Between the trimmed V and J ends, which lost 6 bases and 7 bases, there was a span of 16 bases. Written as DNA, the CDR3 is TGTGCCAGCAGTCCCGAGTTACGGGGGGAGCAGTACTTC. Its protein is CASSPELRGEQYF.

This clone was found many times. The rearrangement uses TRBV6-1 and TRBJ1-6, with TRBD1 matching 10 bases. J was trimmed by 10 bases and V by 5 bases; bases with no gene match: 5. This CDR3 has 14 amino acids. Germline V CDR1 and CDR2: MNHNS, SASEGT. The CDR3 DNA is TGTGCCAGCAGTAGGGACAGGGGATACTCACCCCTCCACTTT. Amino acid sequence: CASSRDRGYSPLHF.

This clone was counted only a few times. A much larger clone is a single base away; this may be a read error. Additional DNA sequences in this sample encode the identical CDR3. V and J are TRBV9 and TRBJ2-7; no definite D call. This CDR3 region has 11 residues. Germline values: CDR1 SGDLS, CDR2 YYNGEE. V was clipped by 7 bases and J by 4 bases, with 9 bases between them. CDR3 coding DNA: TGTGCCAGCGGAAAGGAGTACGAGCAGTACTTC. This codes for CASGKEYEQYF.

This clone was picked up many times. V is TRBV6-4 and J is TRBJ2-1; TRBD2 matches 7 bases. CDR3 length equals 15 residues. Trimming removed 5 bases from V and 10 bases from J; junction bases left unmatched: 14. Germline CDR1 reads MRHNA; CDR2 reads SNTAGT. For the CDR3, the DNA is TGTGCCAGCAGTCCCCAGGCGGGAGCGATGGGCGAGCAGTTCTTC. Its translation is CASSPQAGAMGEQFF.

This clone was detected only a few times. A read error is possible here, since a much larger clone lies one base away. The chain is built from TRBV19 and TRBJ1-1, with D possibly TRBD1 on 6 matching bases. This CDR3 is built from 15 residues. Germline V lookup: CDR1 LNHDA, CDR2 SQIVND (reference sequence). As DNA, the CDR3 is TGTGCCAGTAGTCTCACAGGGTTACAGGACACTGGAGCTTTCTTT. It specifies CASSLTGLQDTGAFF.

With regard to this clone: An end of the junction does not agree with germline; a read error may underlie this. This chain links TRBV28 with TRBJ2-7, with D perhaps matching TRBD1 (6 bases). The CDR3 runs 14 residues. The germline gives CDR1 MDHEN, CDR2 SYDVKM. The CDR3: CASSEPGQIYEQCF. In DNA, the CDR3 is TGTGCCAGCAGTGAACCGGGACAAATCTACGAGCAGTGCTTC.

This clone has a count of ten or more. This may arise from a read error, as a much more abundant clone is one base away. Lacking the conserved final phenylalanine or tryptophan, this CDR3 likely reflects a read error. This chain joins TRBV12-3 or TRBV12-4 and TRBJ1-2; TRBD1 aligns across 8 bases. Losses at the gene ends were 10 bases for V and 7 bases for J; bases not matched to a gene: 8. The CDR3 contains 12 residues. CDR3: CATRQGFGGYTL. The DNA of the CDR3 is TGTGCCACCCGACAGGGGTTTGGTGGCTACACCCTC.

This clone has at least ten counts. This chain links TRBV28 with TRBJ1-2, with a weak D call TRBD1 (5 bases). V shed 4 bases and J shed 8 bases, with 14 bases lying between them. Per germline, CDR1 MDHEN and CDR2 SYDVKM. The CDR3 is 13 amino acids. This CDR3 is CASSYHTGSGYTF. CDR3 sequence (DNA): TGTGCCAGCAGTTATCACACAGGCTCAGGCTACACCTTC.

This clone was counted many times. This chain connects TRBV7-2 to TRBJ1-5; D remains ambiguous. The CDR3 is made up of 15 amino acids. Trimming shortened V by 1 base and J by 0 bases, and 7 bases separated the two germline ends. Germline V gene data show CDR1 as SGHTA and CDR2 as FQGNSA. CDR3 loop: CASSLGVYSNQPQHF. DNA of the CDR3: TGTGCCAGCAGCTTAGGAGTATATAGCAATCAGCCCCAGCATTTT.

This clone occurred many times. This chain links TRBV12-3 or TRBV12-4 with TRBJ2-2; unclear D gene. This CDR3 comprises 14 residues. Trimming pared 2 bases from V and 5 bases from J, leaving 9 bases between. CDR3 amino acids: CASSLSFDTGELFF. The CDR3, as DNA: TGTGCCAGCAGTTTATCCTTCGATACCGGGGAGCTGTTTTTT.

CDR3 in amino acids: CAWSADRIETQYF. Written as DNA, the CDR3 is TGTGCCTGGAGTGCGGACAGGATAGAGACCCAGTACTTC. V usage is TRBV30 and J usage is TRBJ2-5; 7 bases map to TRBD1. CDR3 length equals 13 residues. The germline CDR1 and CDR2 sequences are GTSNPN and SVGIG (reference sequence). The ends lost 1 base at V and 4 bases at J; junction bases unmatched: 3. Full variable domain (outside the CDR3, taken from reference TRBV30 and TRBJ2-5): SQTIHQWPATLVQPVGSPLSLECTVEGTSNPNLYWYRQAAGRGLQLLFYSVGIGQISSEVPQNLSASRPQDRQFILSSKKLLLSDSGFYLCAWSADRIETQYFGPGTRLLVL.

This clone was seen ten or more times. The chain carries TRBV25-1 and TRBJ2-2; 8 bases map to TRBD1. Germline loops: CDR1 MGHDK, CDR2 SYGVNS. The V and J ends lost 6 bases and 0 bases, in that order; junction bases with no gene match: 9. The CDR3 is 17 amino acids. The CDR3 DNA is TGTGCCAGCAGAGGATCGCCGACAGGGGCGAACACCGGGGAGCTGTTTTTT. Amino acid sequence: CASRGSPTGANTGELFF.

Ten or more counts support this clone. This chain connects TRBV3-1 to TRBJ1-1; D is uncertain. V was cut by 3 bases and J by 10 bases, with 18 bases left in between. Germline assignment: CDR1 LGHDT and CDR2 YNNKEL (reference sequence). The CDR3 runs 14 residues. The DNA of the CDR3 is TGTGCCAGCAGCCAGGAAAAAGGGTTTTTTGGAGCTTTCTTT. It codes for CASSQEKGFFGAFF.

This clone was detected many times. The chain employs TRBV24-1 and TRBJ2-3, with 9 bases fitting TRBD2. V lost 4 bases to trimming and J lost 7 bases; unmatched junction nucleotides: 11. Germline V gene lookup returns CDR1 KGHDR and CDR2 SFDVKD. The CDR3 loop spans 16 amino acids. The CDR3 here is CATSDPSGTEANTQYF. CDR3 DNA: TGTGCCACCAGTGACCCTAGCGGGACGGAGGCAAATACGCAGTATTTT.

This chain joins TRBV20-1 and TRBJ2-7; D is ambiguous. In germline, CDR1 is DFQATT, CDR2 SNEGSKA (reference sequence). CDR3 length: 12 amino acids. Trimming took off 8 bases at V and 13 bases at J, with 24 bases between the two ends. The CDR3 DNA is TGCAGTTCTATAGTCCAAAGCAGTCGATCCTACTTC. Its protein is CSSIVQSSRSYF.

This clone has a count of ten or more. The chain uses TRBV5-1 and TRBJ2-1; 8 nucleotides align to TRBD2. J lost 3 bases, V lost 3 bases, and 5 bases had no gene match. Germline assignment: CDR1 SGHRS and CDR2 YFSETQ. This CDR3 spans 15 amino acids. The CDR3 protein is CASSSVGTSYNEQFF. In DNA form, the CDR3 reads TGCGCCAGCAGCTCCGTCGGGACTAGCTACAATGAGCAGTTCTTC.

The rearrangement joins TRBV5-5 to TRBJ2-5; D perhaps matches TRBD1 (5 bases). Germline V gives CDR1 SGHKS, CDR2 YYEKEE (reference sequence). V lost 4 bases and J lost 6, with 16 bases in between. This CDR3 spans 14 amino acids. This CDR3 is CASSPRAPGQTQYF. In DNA form, the CDR3 reads TGTGCCAGCAGCCCCAGGGCGCCCGGTCAGACCCAGTACTTC.

This clone was seen ten or more times. DNA of the CDR3: TGTGCCAGCAGCTTTCCGAGACTAGCGGCCGAGCAGTACTTC. Its protein product is CASSFPRLAAEQYF. The chain uses TRBV7-9 and TRBJ2-7; 9 bases agree with TRBD2. CDR1 and CDR2 (germline): SEHNR, FQNEAQ (reference sequence). The CDR3 consists of 14 residues. With 3 bases clipped from V and 6 bases from J, the junction kept 6 bases outside the gene matches.